One and the same sample provided the 5 T cell receptor beta chains below, sequenced in a study of T cells in narcolepsy. The assay was immunoSEQ multiplex PCR, and TCRdb's table has in-frame clones only and misses some. The sample includes over 30,000 clones, 84% seen only once; the top ten take roughly 1.3%. The sequenced material came from CD45RA- memory CD4+ T cells from PBMCs. Receptors originate from a human donor with narcolepsy.

The chain recombines TRBV5-1 with TRBJ1-1; D is unresolved. This CDR3 is 17 amino acids long. Between the trimmed V and J ends, which lost 0 bases and 1 base, there was a span of 16 bases. Looked up from germline, CDR1 is SGHRS and CDR2 is YFSETQ. Here the CDR3 DNA reads TGCGCCAGCAGCTTGGGATCCGTCGGGGAGCGGAACACTGAAGCTTTCTTT. It encodes CASSLGSVGERNTEAFF.

The rearrangement joins TRBV19 to TRBJ1-2, with D tentatively TRBD1 (6 bases). CDR3 length: 14 residues. The V gene's germline CDR1 is LNHDA and CDR2 SQIVND (reference sequence). V was cut by 5 bases and J by 8 bases, with 18 bases left in between. The CDR3 region has the DNA TGTGCCAGTAGTTCAACCCATGGACAGCGGGGCTACACCTTC. Translation: CASSSTHGQRGYTF.

The CDR3 nucleotides are TGTGCCAGCAGTGCTGCAGGGCCTAACAGACCCCAGCATTTT. This encodes CASSAAGPNRPQHF. The V gene is TRBV25-1, the J gene TRBJ1-5; TRBD1 might be the D (5 bases). Germline CDR1 and CDR2: MGHDK and SYGVNS. CDR3 length: 14 amino acids. Trimming removed 4 bases at V and 10 bases at J, with 17 bases between.

The gene calls are TRBV18 and TRBJ2-7; D might be TRBD2 (6 bases). Germline V gene sequence: CDR1 KGHSH, CDR2 LQKENI. The germline V and J ends were trimmed by 3 bases and 5 bases, with 17 bases remaining between them. This CDR3 is built from 15 residues. The CDR3 DNA follows: TGTGCCAGCTCACCGGGACTGGGTGCCCTCCACGAGCAGTACTTC. Its protein is CASSPGLGALHEQYF.

The chain combines TRBV5-4 with TRBJ1-6, with 8 bases identical to TRBD1. Per the germline V gene, CDR1 is SGHNT and CDR2 is YYREEE (reference sequence). The CDR3 is made up of 15 amino acids. Trimming at V came to 2 bases and at J to 6 bases, leaving 4 bases not matched to a gene. The CDR3 DNA is TGTGCCAGCAGCTTACAGGGGGTTACTAATTCACCCCTCCACTTT. As protein: CASSLQGVTNSPLHF.